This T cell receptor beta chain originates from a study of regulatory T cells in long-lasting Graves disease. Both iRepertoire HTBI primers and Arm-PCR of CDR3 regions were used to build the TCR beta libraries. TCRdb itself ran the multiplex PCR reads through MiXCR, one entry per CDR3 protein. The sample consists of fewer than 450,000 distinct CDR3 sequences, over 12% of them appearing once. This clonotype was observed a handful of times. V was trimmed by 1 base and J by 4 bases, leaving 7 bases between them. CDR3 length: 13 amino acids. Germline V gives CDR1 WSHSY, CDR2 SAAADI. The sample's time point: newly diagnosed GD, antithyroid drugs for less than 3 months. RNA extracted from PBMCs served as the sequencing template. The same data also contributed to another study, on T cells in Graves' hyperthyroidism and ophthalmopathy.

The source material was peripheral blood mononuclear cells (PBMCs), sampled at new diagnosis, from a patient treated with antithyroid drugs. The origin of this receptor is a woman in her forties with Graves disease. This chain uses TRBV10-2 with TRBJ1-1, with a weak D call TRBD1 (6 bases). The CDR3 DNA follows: TGCGCCAGCAGTGAGTACAGGGCCACTGAAGCTTTCTTT. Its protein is CASSEYRATEAFF.